What follows describes a single T cell receptor beta chain. Its matching antigen is unknown. In the PCR, 60 Vbeta and 13 Jbeta primers were used. Generated by immunoSEQ multiplex PCR, the TCRdb table keeps only in-frame clones and is missing some. Of about 150,000 clones listed, just under 75% are singletons. This sample is drawn from a study of cytomegalovirus exposure and HLA in healthy donors. Points from the study as a whole: Near-uniform donor sequencing depth was presumed by presence/absence analyses. A list of 164 TCR beta chains associated with cytomegalovirus was given.

Input material: PBMCs. The clonotype was recovered from a woman in her late teens or twenties in good health and CMV-seronegative.

For the CDR3, the DNA is TGTGCCAGCAGTTACTCCCGGGGTGCTATTGGTGAAAAACTGTTTTTT. Its protein is CASSYSRGAIGEKLFF. The chain recombines TRBV6-5 with TRBJ1-4; D not resolved. V lost 0 bases and J lost 7, with 15 bases in between. The CDR3 runs to 16 residues. Germline V gene sequence: CDR1 MNHEY, CDR2 SVGAGI.